The clone carrying this TCR beta chain was seen only a few times. The source of the sample is a study of blood T cells in healthy people across ages. Combining a sample-barcoded 5' primer with a J-beta primer mix, a second PCR ran for roughly 7 to 12 cycles. TCRdb analysed the 5' RACE reads with MiXCR anew, one entry per CDR3 protein. The repertoire holds over 500,000 distinct CDR3 sequences, with about 29% as singletons. The germline gives CDR1 SNHLY, CDR2 FYNNEI. This CDR3 is 16 amino acids long. Trimming took off 3 bases at V and 0 bases at J, with 12 bases between the two ends. These records were also assigned to another study, of T cells of mothers and their children. From that second work: A second PCR was performed with the M1S primer. This primer added sample barcodes and 2-4 random nucleotides.

The sequence was obtained from a boy younger than 10 in good health. The genes are TRBV2 and TRBJ2-4; D remains ambiguous. Sample: blood. CDR3 loop: CASSDEESRAKNIQYF. CDR3 bases: TGTGCCAGCAGTGATGAAGAGAGCCGAGCCAAAAACATTCAGTACTTC.